This T cell receptor (beta chain) was captured in a study of Graves' ophthalmopathy and Graves' hyperthyroidism. Findings and caveats of the study: Sensitivity of approximately 88% and specificity of about 84% were achieved when a 13-signature model separated ophthalmopathy from stable hyperthyroidism.

Moderate-to-severe activity, CAS at least 3, NOSPECS at least 4 and duration under 3 months characterized donors with ophthalmopathy. To note about this clonotype: The antigen remains unidentified.

The length of the CDR3 is 14 residues. Trimming took 8 bases from V and 5 from J; bases not matched to a gene: 8. CDR1 MNHNS and CDR2 SASEGT come from the germline V gene. The authors amplified TCR beta CDR3 regions from RNA transcripts. RT-PCR was first run with HTBI primers, then multiplex PCR in a second round. Via MiXCR, TCRdb re-called the multiplex PCR reads, giving one row per CDR3 protein. The sample lists 200,000 to 250,000 distinct CDR3 sequences, around a fifth occurring once. Sequencing used peripheral blood. This sequence originates from a woman aged 45-60 years with Graves' ophthalmopathy. The chain employs TRBV6-1 and TRBJ2-5, with 10 nucleotides matching TRBD2. CDR3 DNA: TGTGCCAGCTCTCGGCCAGCGGGAGGGGAGACCCAGTACTTC. This codes for CASSRPAGGETQYF.